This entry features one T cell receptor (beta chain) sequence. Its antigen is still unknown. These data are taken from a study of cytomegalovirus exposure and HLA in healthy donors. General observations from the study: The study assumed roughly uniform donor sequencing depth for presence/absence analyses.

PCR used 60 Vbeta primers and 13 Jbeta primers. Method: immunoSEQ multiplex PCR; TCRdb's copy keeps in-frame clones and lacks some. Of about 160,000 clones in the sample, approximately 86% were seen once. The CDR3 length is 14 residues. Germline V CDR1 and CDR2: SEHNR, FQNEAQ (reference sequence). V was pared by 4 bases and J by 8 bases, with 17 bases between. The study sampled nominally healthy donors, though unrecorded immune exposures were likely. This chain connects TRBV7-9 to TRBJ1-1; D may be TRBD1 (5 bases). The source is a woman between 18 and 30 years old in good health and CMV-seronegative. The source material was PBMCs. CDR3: CASSSTPDKGEAFF. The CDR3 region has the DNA TGTGCCAGCAGCTCTACCCCGGACAAGGGAGAAGCTTTCTTT.